These T cell receptor beta chains were read from a single sample in a study of Graves' ophthalmopathy and Graves' hyperthyroidism. TCRdb re-called the multiplex PCR reads through MiXCR, storing one row per CDR3 protein. The table lists 650,000 to 900,000 distinct CDR3 sequences, about 44% of them singletons. Specimen: peripheral blood. These receptors all come from an adult man with Graves' ophthalmopathy. The CDR3 runs from the conserved cysteine through the conserved F or W. The D gene is left open where the match is weak. For some rows the clone size is stated as once, few or many, or as a class when expanded; others skip it.

>.|TRBJ1-1|TRBV11-1|.
CASPGTWAYEAFF
TGTGCCAGCCCCGGGACATGGGCCTATGAAGCTTTCTTT
>few|TRBJ2-5|TRBV20-1|TRBD2
CSARDPLAVQETQYF
TGCAGTGCTAGAGATCCCCTAGCGGTTCAAGAGACCCAGTACTTC
>.|TRBJ2-5|TRBV7-9|TRBD1
CASSLTGTDLGTQYF
TGTGCCAGCAGCTTAACAGGGACAGACCTTGGGACCCAGTACTTC
>.|TRBJ2-7|TRBV7-3|TRBD1
CASSLTKGAGQYF
TGTGCCAGCAGCTTAACCAAGGGGGCCGGGCAGTACTTC
>.|TRBJ1-2|TRBV7-3|TRBD1
CASSLAGTVNYGYTF
TGTGCCAGCAGCTTAGCCGGGACAGTGAACTATGGCTACACCTTC
>few|TRBJ2-7|TRBV19|.
CASSVRWGPSYEQYF
TGTGCCAGTAGTGTGCGTTGGGGGCCCTCCTACGAGCAGTACTTC
>.|TRBJ1-2|TRBV12-3/TRBV12-4|.
CASGFQGSNYGYTF
TGTGCTAGTGGTTTTCAGGGTTCTAACTATGGCTACACCTTC
>.|TRBJ2-2|TRBV25-1|.
CASSYSGPGELFF
TGTGCCAGCAGTTACTCCGGACCCGGGGAGCTGTTTTTT
>once|TRBJ1-1|TRBV7-2|.
CASNERGDSIREAFF
TGTGCCAGCAACGAACGAGGGGATTCTATTAGAGAAGCTTTCTTT
>.|TRBJ1-2|TRBV29-1|.
CSVEDPALGANYGYTF
TGCAGCGTTGAAGATCCAGCCTTGGGGGCAAACTATGGCTACACCTTC
>.|TRBJ1-2|TRBV7-9|.
CASSLAADYGYTF
TGTGCCAGCAGCCTGGCAGCGGACTATGGCTACACCTTC
>.|TRBJ2-3|TRBV29-1|TRBD1
CSVERDRTDTQYF
TGCAGCGTTGAACGGGACAGAACAGATACGCAGTATTTT
>.|TRBJ1-5|TRBV2|.
CASTPRGKGDQPQHF
TGTGCCAGCACCCCCCGGGGGAAGGGGGACCAGCCCCAGCATTTT
>.|TRBJ1-3|TRBV7-2|.
CASSLQNRNTIYF
TGTGCCAGCAGCTTACAAAACAGAAACACCATATATTTT
>.|TRBJ1-3|TRBV11-2|TRBD1
CASSLSDRGSGNTIYF
TGTGCCAGCAGCTTGAGCGACAGGGGGTCTGGAAACACCATATATTTT
>once|TRBJ2-2|TRBV2|TRBD1
CASSATGFLLNTGELFF
TGTGCCAGCAGTGCGACAGGGTTTTTACTCAACACCGGGGAGCTGTTTTTT
>.|TRBJ1-5|TRBV10-3|.
CASSKGLGKRQPQHF
TGTGCCAGCAGCAAGGGCCTAGGGAAAAGACAGCCCCAGCATTTT
>.|TRBJ2-2|TRBV25-1|.
CASSQGYNTGELFF
TGCGCCAGCAGCCAGGGATATAACACCGGGGAGCTGTTTTTT
>.|TRBJ2-7|TRBV7-2|.
CASSLSPRVYEQYF
TGTGCCAGCAGCTTATCTCCCAGGGTCTACGAGCAGTACTTC
>.|TRBJ1-4|TRBV2|.
CASSERTKHEKLFF
TGTGCCAGCAGTGAACGGACAAAGCATGAAAAACTGTTTTTT
>many|TRBJ1-2|TRBV7-9|TRBD1
CASSRGTDYGYTF
TGTGCCAGCAGCCGCGGGACAGACTATGGCTACACCTTC
>few|TRBJ1-4|TRBV7-6|.
CASSLLVVDGFEKLFF
TGTGCCAGCAGCTTACTTGTAGTGGACGGGTTTGAAAAACTGTTTTTT
>many|TRBJ2-7|TRBV7-3|TRBD2
CASSLTSGRQQYF
TGTGCCAGCAGCTTAACTAGCGGGAGGCAGCAGTACTTC
>.|TRBJ1-4|TRBV7-9|TRBD1
CASSYRGEEKLFF
TGTGCCAGCAGCTACAGGGGGGAGGAAAAACTGTTTTTT